This T cell receptor beta chain was recovered during a study of cytomegalovirus exposure and HLA in healthy donors. General observations from the study: In most subjects, TCR beta sequences reportedly gave accurate predictions of HLA-A and HLA-B alleles.

PCR amplification relied on 60 Vbeta primers (plus 13 Jbeta primers). Sequenced by immunoSEQ multiplex PCR; TCRdb stores in-frame clones only, minus some. This sample yields 110,000 or so clones, of which 65% to 90% are seen a single time; over 2% belongs to the top ten. This CDR3 comprises 11 residues. V was shortened by 4 bases and J by 3 bases, with 4 bases between the two germline ends. CDR1 is LNHDA and CDR2 is SQIVND in the germline V gene (reference sequence). Only a few counts were recorded for this clone. What it recognizes is unknown. The source material was PBMCs. The TCR comes from a woman aged 25 to 39 in good health and CMV-seronegative. The rearrangement uses TRBV19 and TRBJ2-7; no definite D call. In DNA form, the CDR3 reads TGTGCCAGTAGTACTCTCTACGAGCAGTACTTC. This sequence encodes CASSTLYEQYF.